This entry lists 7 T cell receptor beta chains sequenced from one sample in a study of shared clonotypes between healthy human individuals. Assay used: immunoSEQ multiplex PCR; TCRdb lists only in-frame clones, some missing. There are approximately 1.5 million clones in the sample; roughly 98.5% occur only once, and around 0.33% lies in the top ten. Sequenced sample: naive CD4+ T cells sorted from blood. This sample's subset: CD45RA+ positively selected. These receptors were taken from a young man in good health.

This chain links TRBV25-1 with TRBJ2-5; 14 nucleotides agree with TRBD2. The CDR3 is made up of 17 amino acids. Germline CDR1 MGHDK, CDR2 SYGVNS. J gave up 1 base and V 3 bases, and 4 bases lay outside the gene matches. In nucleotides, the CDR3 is TGTGCCAGCAGTGAGACTAGCGGGAGGGCCCGCCAAGAGACCCAGTACTTC. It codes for CASSETSGRARQETQYF.

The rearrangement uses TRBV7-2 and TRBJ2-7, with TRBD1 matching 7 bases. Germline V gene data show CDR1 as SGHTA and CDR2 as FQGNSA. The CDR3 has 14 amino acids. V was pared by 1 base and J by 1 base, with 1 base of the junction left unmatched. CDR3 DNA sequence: TGTGCCAGCAGCTTAGGGGACAGATCCTACGAGCAGTACTTC. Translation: CASSLGDRSYEQYF.

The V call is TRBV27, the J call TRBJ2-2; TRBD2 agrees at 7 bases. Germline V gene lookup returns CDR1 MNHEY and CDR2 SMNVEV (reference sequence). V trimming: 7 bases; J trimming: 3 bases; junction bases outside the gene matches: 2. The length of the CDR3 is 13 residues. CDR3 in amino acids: CASNRGDTGELFF. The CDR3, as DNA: TGTGCCAGCAATCGGGGGGACACCGGGGAGCTGTTTTTT.

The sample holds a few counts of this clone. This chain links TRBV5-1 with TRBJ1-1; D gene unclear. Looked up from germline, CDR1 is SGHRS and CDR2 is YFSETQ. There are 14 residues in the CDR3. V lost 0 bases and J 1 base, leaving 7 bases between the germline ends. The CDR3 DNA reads TGCGCCAGCAGCTTGGAGGCGGCGAACACTGAAGCTTTCTTT. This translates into CASSLEAANTEAFF. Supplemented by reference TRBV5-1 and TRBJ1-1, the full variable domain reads KAGVTQTPRYLIKTRGQQVTLSCSPISGHRSVSWYQQTPGQGLQFLFEYFSETQRNKGNFPGRFSGRQFSNSRSEMNVSTLELGDSALYLCASSLEAANTEAFFGQGTRLTVV.

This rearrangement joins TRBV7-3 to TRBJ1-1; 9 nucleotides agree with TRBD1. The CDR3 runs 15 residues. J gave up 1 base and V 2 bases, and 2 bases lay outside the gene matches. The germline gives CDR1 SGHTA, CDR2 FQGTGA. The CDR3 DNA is TGTGCCAGCAGCTTAGGACAGGGGACGAACACTGAAGCTTTCTTT. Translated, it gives CASSLGQGTNTEAFF.

CDR3 sequence: CASSPRVAAPGELFF. The CDR3 DNA reads as TGTGCCAGCAGCCCCAGAGTAGCGGCTCCCGGGGAGCTGTTTTTT. The gene calls are TRBV7-2 and TRBJ2-2; a possible D gene is TRBD2 (6 bases). Between the trimmed V and J ends, which lost 5 bases and 6 bases, there was a span of 16 bases. CDR1 SGHTA and CDR2 FQGNSA come from the germline V gene. The CDR3 spans 15 residues.

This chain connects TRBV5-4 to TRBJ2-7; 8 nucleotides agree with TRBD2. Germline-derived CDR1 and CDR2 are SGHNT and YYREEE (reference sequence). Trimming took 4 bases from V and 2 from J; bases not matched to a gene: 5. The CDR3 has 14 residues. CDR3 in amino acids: CASSPRTSTYEQYF. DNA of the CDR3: TGTGCCAGCAGCCCGAGGACTAGCACCTACGAGCAGTACTTC. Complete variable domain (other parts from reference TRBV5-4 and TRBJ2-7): ETGVTQSPTHLIKTRGQQVTLRCSSQSGHNTVSWYQQALGQGPQFIFQYYREEENGRGNFPPRFSGLQFPNYSSELNVNALELDDSALYLCASSPRTSTYEQYFGPGTRLTVT.